These T cell receptor beta chains were read from a single sample in a study of blood T cell repertoires in COVID-19. Clones were read by immunoSEQ multiplex PCR, and TCRdb kept only the in-frame ones, dropping some. The repertoire holds approximately 250,000 clones, with over 75% as singletons. The sequenced material came from PBMCs or T cells enriched from blood (not recorded which). The source is a woman aged 40 to 50 who had been exposed to COVID-19. The CDR3 runs from the conserved cysteine through the conserved F or W. D genes are given only for firm matches. The size of a clone is reported for some rows only, either as once, few or many, or as a class for expanded clones.

V	J	D	size	DNA	CDR3
TRBV24-1	TRBJ2-5	TRBD1	.	TGTGCCACCAGTGATAGAGACAGGGCTCAAGAGACCCAGTACTTC	CATSDRDRAQETQYF
TRBV15	TRBJ1-6	TRBD1	.	TGTGCCACCAGTAGGGACAGGGCTCGGTCACCCCTCCACTTT	CATSRDRARSPLHF
TRBV5-6	TRBJ2-3	TRBD2	.	TGTGCCAGCAGCTTCGGGACTAGCTATGGAGATACGCAGTATTTT	CASSFGTSYGDTQYF
TRBV7-9	TRBJ2-7	TRBD1	.	TGTGCCAGCAGCTCAGGGGGTACAGCCTACGAGCAGTACTTC	CASSSGGTAYEQYF
TRBV19	TRBJ1-5	.	.	TGTGCCAGTAGTGTACGACAGAATAGCAATCAGCCCCAGCATTTT	CASSVRQNSNQPQHF
TRBV6-4	TRBJ1-2	.	.	TGTGCCAGCAGTGACTCGGGAGTCTCCTCTGGCTACACCTTC	CASSDSGVSSGYTF
TRBV9	TRBJ2-1	.	.	TGTGCCAGCAGCCCAATACTAATCGGCTATGAGCAGTTCTTC	CASSPILIGYEQFF
TRBV30	TRBJ1-3	.	.	TGTGCCTGGAGTGGGTACAGGGCGATCTCTGGAAACACCATATATTTT	CAWSGYRAISGNTIYF
TRBV12-3/TRBV12-4	TRBJ1-2	.	many	TGTGCCAGCAGTTTAGTGGAGGTCTCTGGCTACACCTTC	CASSLVEVSGYTF
TRBV11-2	TRBJ1-6	.	once	TGTGCCAGCAGCTCCACGACAGGTTATAATTCACCCCTCCACTTT	CASSSTTGYNSPLHF
TRBV7-8	TRBJ2-5	.	.	TGTGCCAGCAGCTTAATGGGCTACCAGACCCAGTACTTC	CASSLMGYQTQYF
TRBV3-1/TRBV3-2	TRBJ2-2	TRBD2	.	TGTGCCAGCAGCGCCGGGACTAGCGGGACCCACACCGGGGAGCTGTTTTTT	CASSAGTSGTHTGELFF
TRBV24-1	TRBJ1-3	.	.	TGTGCCACCGCAGGGGTGTCCGGAAACACCATATATTTT	CATAGVSGNTIYF
TRBV10-3	TRBJ1-6	.	.	TGTGCCATCAGTTCTGACAGCCCCTATAATTCACCCCTCCACTTT	CAISSDSPYNSPLHF
TRBV5-4	TRBJ2-3	TRBD2	.	TGTGCCAGCAGCACCCGACTAGCGGCTACAGATACGCAGTATTTT	CASSTRLAATDTQYF
TRBV6-5	TRBJ2-2	TRBD1	.	TGTGCCAGCAGGGACAGGGGGATAAACACCGGGGAGCTGTTTTTT	CASRDRGINTGELFF
TRBV19	TRBJ2-4	.	.	TGTGCCAGTAGCCCGACCCTGGGCCTCCTATACATTCAGTACTTC	CASSPTLGLLYIQYF
TRBV5-1	TRBJ2-2	.	.	TGCGCCAGCAGTTTGTTCGCGGGGACCGGGGAGCTGTTTTTT	CASSLFAGTGELFF
TRBV4-1	TRBJ1-1	TRBD1	.	TGCGCCAGCAGCCTATTAACCAGGGGGTTGGAGACTGAAGCTTTCTTT	CASSLLTRGLETEAFF
TRBV7-9	TRBJ1-2	.	.	TGTGCCAGCAGCTTTTTAGGGGCTAACTATGGCTACACCTTC	CASSFLGANYGYTF
TRBV4-2	TRBJ2-1	TRBD2	.	TGTGCCAGCAGCCAAAGTTTAGGACTAGCGGGAGACAATGAGCAGTTCTTC	CASSQSLGLAGDNEQFF
TRBV5-6	TRBJ2-3	TRBD2	.	TGTGCCAGCAGCTTGGTTGCGGGGGTACGCACAGATACGCAGTATTTT	CASSLVAGVRTDTQYF
TRBV6-5	TRBJ2-3	TRBD1	few	TGTGCCAGCAGTCTACGACAGGGCCCAGATACGCAGTATTTT	CASSLRQGPDTQYF
TRBV3-1/TRBV3-2	TRBJ2-3	.	.	TGTGCCAGCAGCCAAGTAAGGGGGGATACGCAGTATTTT	CASSQVRGDTQYF
TRBV19	TRBJ1-3	.	.	TGTGCCAGTAGTATAGAAGGGCAGGGCTTCTCTGGAAACACCATATATTTT	CASSIEGQGFSGNTIYF
TRBV27	TRBJ1-1	.	.	TGTGCCAGCAGGGCACAGGGTGCGAACACTGAAGCTTTCTTT	CASRAQGANTEAFF
TRBV2	TRBJ2-2	TRBD2	once	TGTGCCAGCAGACTAGCGGGAGGGAACACCGGGGAGCTGTTTTTT	CASRLAGGNTGELFF
TRBV6-5	TRBJ1-2	TRBD1	.	TGTGCCAGCAGGCCGGGACAGGGCTTAGGCTACACCTTC	CASRPGQGLGYTF
TRBV7-9	TRBJ2-7	.	few	TGTGCCAGCAGCTTACACGGAGCCTCCTACGAGCAGTACTTC	CASSLHGASYEQYF
TRBV2	TRBJ1-1	.	.	TGTGCCAGTAGCCGGGATGTTGGGACTGAAGCTTTCTTT	CASSRDVGTEAFF
TRBV11-2	TRBJ2-1	.	.	TGTGCCAGCAGCTCCGCGTCCTACAATGAGCAGTTCTTC	CASSSASYNEQFF
TRBV6-4	TRBJ2-1	.	.	TGTGCCAGCAGTGACTCATTGCGGCCAGACAATGAGCAGTTCTTC	CASSDSLRPDNEQFF
TRBV18	TRBJ2-5	.	.	TGTGCCAGCTCACGACCCGCAGGGCAACAAGAGACCCAGTACTTC	CASSRPAGQQETQYF
TRBV19	TRBJ2-1	TRBD2	few	TGTGCCAGTAGTGCGTGGGGACTAGCGGGAGGGCCAAGCTCCTACAATGAGCAGTTCTTC	CASSAWGLAGGPSSYNEQFF
TRBV30	TRBJ2-1	TRBD2	.	TGTGCCTGGAGTGTATTCGGACTAGCGGGAGTTCGCTATGAGCAGTTCTTC	CAWSVFGLAGVRYEQFF
TRBV9	TRBJ1-1	.	.	TGTGCCAGCAGCCGACAGGAGTTTAACACTGAAGCTTTCTTT	CASSRQEFNTEAFF
TRBV30	TRBJ2-1	TRBD2	.	TGTGCCTGGAGTGTAAATCCGGGGGGCTACAATGAGCAGTTCTTC	CAWSVNPGGYNEQFF
TRBV7-9	TRBJ2-1	.	.	TGTGCCAGCAGCTTAGGCGGGATGAACTCCTACAATGAGCAGTTCTTC	CASSLGGMNSYNEQFF
TRBV11-2	TRBJ2-7	.	.	TGTGCCAGCAGCCTAGGACCCACGACCGGGGTTGGTTACGAGCAGTACTTC	CASSLGPTTGVGYEQYF
TRBV4-3	TRBJ2-1	.	.	TGCGCCAGCAGCCAAACAAGCGGGTCTATGGTCAATGAGCAGTTCTTC	CASSQTSGSMVNEQFF
TRBV5-1	TRBJ1-4	.	.	TGCGCCAGCAGCCCCGACAGGTTTGAAAAACTGTTTTTT	CASSPDRFEKLFF
TRBV20-1	TRBJ1-2	TRBD1	.	TGCAGTGCTAGTAACCAGGGGGCCTATGGCTACACCTTC	CSASNQGAYGYTF
TRBV10-3	TRBJ1-1	TRBD1	.	TGTGCCACGACAGGGGGCACTGAAGCTTTCTTT	CATTGGTEAFF
TRBV20-1	TRBJ1-2	.	.	TGCACCAGGCCCTCTAACTATGGCTACACCTTC	CTRPSNYGYTF
TRBV7-6	TRBJ2-5	.	.	TGTGCCAGCAGCTTAGGGTCGTCTATTTGGACCCAGTACTTC	CASSLGSSIWTQYF
TRBV7-6	TRBJ2-1	.	.	TGTGCCACCGCCAGGGAAGCGGGCTCCTACAATGAGCAGTTCTTC	CATAREAGSYNEQFF
TRBV6-1	TRBJ2-3	.	.	TGTGCCAGCAGTGAGAATAGTGGCAGGGCCCTTAACACAGATACGCAGTATTTT	CASSENSGRALNTDTQYF
TRBV3-1/TRBV3-2	TRBJ2-1	.	.	TGTGCCAGCAGCCAAGGAGGACTAAGCTCCTACAATGAGCAGTTCTTC	CASSQGGLSSYNEQFF
TRBV9	TRBJ1-1	.	.	TGTGCCAGCAGCGTAAGCCCCAACACTGAAGCTTTCTTT	CASSVSPNTEAFF
TRBV4-3	TRBJ1-1	.	.	TGCGCCAGCAGCCAAGATCTGGGAGACATGAACACTGAAGCTTTCTTT	CASSQDLGDMNTEAFF
TRBV9	TRBJ1-2	.	.	TGTGCCAGCAGCGTAGGACAAACAAGTGGCTACACCTTC	CASSVGQTSGYTF
TRBV3-1/TRBV3-2	TRBJ1-3	.	few	TGTGCCAGCAGCCCACAGGGACCTGGAAACACCATATATTTT	CASSPQGPGNTIYF
TRBV11-2	TRBJ1-1	.	.	TGTGCCAGCAGCTTAGTAATCGGAGGCACTGAAGCTTTCTTT	CASSLVIGGTEAFF
TRBV24-1	TRBJ2-7	TRBD1	.	TGTGCCACCAGTGATGCTCTACCGGGACAGGGGGCTGAAGAGCAGTACTTC	CATSDALPGQGAEEQYF
TRBV19	TRBJ1-5	.	.	TGTGCCAGTAGTTGGGGGCCCCCAAGCAATCAGCCCCAGCATTTT	CASSWGPPSNQPQHF
TRBV6-4	TRBJ1-4	TRBD1	.	TGTGCCAGCAGTGACTGGGGACAGGGCCTATCGTGGGAAAAACTGTTTTTT	CASSDWGQGLSWEKLFF
TRBV12-3/TRBV12-4	TRBJ1-6	.	.	TGTGCCAGCAGAAGGACTGAAAATTCACCCCTCCACTTT	CASRRTENSPLHF
TRBV9	TRBJ2-3	TRBD2	.	TGTGCCAGCAGCCCCCGCGGGAGCTTAACAGATACGCAGTATTTT	CASSPRGSLTDTQYF
TRBV20-1	TRBJ1-3	TRBD1	.	TGCAGTGCTAGTCCGACAGGGAGTGGAAACACCATATATTTT	CSASPTGSGNTIYF
TRBV24-1	TRBJ2-2	TRBD2	.	TGTGCCACCAGTGACCCCCGACTAGCGCCAGACACCGGGGAGCTGTTTTTT	CATSDPRLAPDTGELFF